The 19 T cell receptor beta chains listed next were all sequenced from one sample in a study of regulatory T cells in long-lasting Graves disease. To make TCR beta libraries, researchers used iRepertoire HTBI primers and Arm-PCR of CDR3 regions. TCRdb re-derived calls from the multiplex PCR reads in MiXCR, one entry per CDR3 protein. The table has about 400,000 distinct CDR3 sequences, 20% to 25% seen once. Time point of the sample: persistent/refractory GD, antithyroid drugs over 5 years with positive TRAb. Extracted PBMC RNA gave rise to the TCR library. The sequences come from peripheral blood mononuclear cells (PBMCs), collected when the disease was refractory, from a patient treated with antithyroid drugs. The receptors derive from a female donor with Graves disease.

The rearrangement joins TRBV5-1 to TRBJ2-7, with 7 bases lining up with TRBD1. The CDR3 has 13 amino acids. Germline loops: CDR1 SGHRS, CDR2 YFSETQ. J lost 2 bases, V lost 5 bases, and 4 bases had no gene match. CDR3 amino acids: CASRVDRAYEQYF. DNA of the CDR3: TGCGCCAGCAGGGTCGACAGGGCCTACGAGCAGTACTTC.

This clonotype was observed once. The rearrangement uses TRBV6-2 or TRBV6-3 and TRBJ2-4; no firm D call. The better agreement between TRBJ2-7 and the DNA end casts doubt on the J call. The CDR3 covers 14 residues. Germline V gene data show CDR1 as MNHEY and CDR2 as SVGEGT. The CDR3 region is CASSYLMASPEQYF. CDR3 nucleotide sequence: TGTGCCAGCAGTTACTTGATGGCGAGCCCCGAGCAGTACTTC.

This clonotype was seen a handful of times. This chain connects TRBV5-1 to TRBJ2-7; D gene unclear. This CDR3 comprises 15 residues. V lost 5 bases and J lost 3, with 18 bases in between. CDR1 is SGHRS and CDR2 is YFSETQ in the germline V gene. CDR3 nucleotides: TGCGCCAGCAGATCTGACACCCAGTCCGGCTACGAGCAGTACTTC. Translated: CASRSDTQSGYEQYF.

This clonotype turned up a few times. The chain is built from TRBV20-1 and TRBJ2-2, with D uncertain. The CDR3 contains 15 residues. Per germline, CDR1 DFQATT and CDR2 SNEGSKA (reference sequence). Deletions cut 5 bases from V and 0 bases from J, with 13 bases between. CDR3 nucleotide sequence: TGCAGTGCTCCGCCACAAGCACCGAACACCGGGGAGCTGTTTTTT. It encodes CSAPPQAPNTGELFF.

This clonotype was counted many times. V gene TRBV28 combines with J gene TRBJ2-7, with 9 nucleotides matching TRBD1. CDR1 and CDR2 from the germline V gene are MDHEN and SYDVKM. This CDR3 comprises 15 residues. The V segment lost 5 bases and the J segment 4 bases; nucleotides outside the gene matches: 9. CDR3 nucleotides: TGTGCCAGCAGTCACTCCGGGACAGGGTCTTACGAGCAGTACTTC. Its translation is CASSHSGTGSYEQYF.

This chain links TRBV13 with TRBJ1-1; D is unresolved. CDR3 length equals 13 residues. V lost 5 bases and J lost 3, with 10 bases in between. Germline V lookup: CDR1 PRHDT, CDR2 FYEKMQ (reference sequence). The CDR3 DNA follows: TGTGCCAGCAGCGACCGGTGGTACACTGAAGCTTTCTTT. Translation: CASSDRWYTEAFF.

The CDR3 is CASSDSTDTQYF. CDR3 DNA: TGTGCCAGCAGTGATTCGACAGATACGCAGTATTTT. J is TRBJ2-3 and V is TRBV2; no definite D call. The CDR3 is 12 amino acids. V shed 3 bases and J shed 3 bases, with 4 bases lying between them. In germline, CDR1 is SNHLY, CDR2 FYNNEI. The full variable domain, in which reference TRBV2 and TRBJ2-3 provide the parts outside the CDR3, is EPEVTQTPSHQVTQMGQEVILRCVPISNHLYFYWYRQILGQKVEFLVSFYNNEISEKSEIFDDQFSVERPDGSNFTLKIRSTKLEDSAMYFCASSDSTDTQYFGPGTRLTVL.

This clonotype was observed at least ten times. The chain uses TRBV2 and TRBJ2-2; D ambiguous. The length of the CDR3 is 14 residues. Germline assignment: CDR1 SNHLY and CDR2 FYNNEI. The ends were cut back, 0 bases at V and 7 bases at J, with 9 bases in the middle. Here the CDR3 DNA reads TGTGCCAGCAGTGAAGCGCTCAAGGTCGGGGAGCTGTTTTTT. This codes for CASSEALKVGELFF.

On this clonotype: A much larger clone differs from this one at a single base, so this may be a read error. The V gene is TRBV6-2 or TRBV6-3, the J gene TRBJ2-7; tentatively, D is TRBD2 (5 bases). This CDR3 spans 12 amino acids. V was cut by 8 bases and J by 4 bases, with 12 bases left in between. Per the germline V gene, CDR1 is MNHEY and CDR2 is SVGEGT. The CDR3 is CASGEGQYEQYF. CDR3 coding DNA: TGTGCCAGCGGTGAGGGCCAGTACGAGCAGTACTTC.

The V and J genes are TRBV30 and TRBJ1-3; D perhaps matches TRBD1 (6 bases). V dropped 3 bases and J dropped 3 bases, with 9 bases sitting between them. The CDR3 contains 13 residues. Per germline, CDR1 GTSNPN and CDR2 SVGIG (reference sequence). The CDR3 sequence is CAWSTGYGNTIYF. The CDR3 nucleotides read TGTGCCTGGAGCACAGGGTATGGAAACACCATATATTTT.

V and J are TRBV5-4 and TRBJ1-2; 7 positions agree with TRBD1. Trimming cost V 4 bases and J 4 bases; bases outside gene matches: 10. CDR1 is SGHNT and CDR2 is YYREEE in the germline V gene (reference sequence). This CDR3 has 15 amino acids. The CDR3 sequence is CASSPKGGQLYGYTF. In nucleotides, the CDR3 is TGTGCCAGCAGCCCCAAAGGGGGACAGCTCTATGGCTACACCTTC.

This clonotype has a count of ten or more. The chain joins TRBV6-2 or TRBV6-3 to TRBJ2-7, with 8 bases that match TRBD2. The CDR3 length is 15 residues. Germline trimming cut 5 bases from V and 5 bases from J; bases unmatched to any gene: 11. Germline V gene lookup returns CDR1 MNHEY and CDR2 SVGEGT. The CDR3: CASSVLGGGVDEQYF. As DNA, the CDR3 is TGTGCCAGCAGTGTCCTCGGGGGGGGTGTGGACGAGCAGTACTTC.

This clonotype was seen more than once but under ten times. This sequence joins TRBV6-1 and TRBJ2-1; 8 positions match TRBD2. V shed 6 bases, J shed 8 bases, and the junction held 6 bases outside the gene matches. The CDR3 is made up of 13 amino acids. Germline-derived CDR1 and CDR2 are MNHNS and SASEGT. In nucleotides, the CDR3 is TGTGCCAGCAGCGGACTAGCAAGCGATGAGCAGTTCTTC. Protein sequence: CASSGLASDEQFF.

V gene TRBV3-1 combines with J gene TRBJ2-1; 14 nucleotides agree with TRBD2. The ends lost 1 base at V and 9 bases at J; junction bases unmatched: 2. The CDR3 covers 15 residues. CDR1 is LGHDT, CDR2 YNNKEL, per germline (reference sequence). CDR3 in amino acids: CASSQVGTSGSEQFF. The CDR3 nucleotides read TGTGCCAGCAGCCAAGTAGGGACTAGCGGGAGTGAGCAGTTCTTC.

A few counts support this clonotype. This rearrangement joins TRBV28 to TRBJ1-5; a possible D gene is TRBD1 (5 bases). Per the germline V gene, CDR1 is MDHEN and CDR2 is SYDVKM. V gave up 5 bases and J gave up 2 bases, with 13 bases separating them. The CDR3 is 15 residues long. The DNA of the CDR3 is TGTGCCAGCAGTCCTCAGGGTTTGGGCAATCAGCCCCAGCATTTT. It yields the protein CASSPQGLGNQPQHF.

The V gene is TRBV20-1, the J gene TRBJ2-7; perhaps TRBD1 as D (6 bases). Per germline, CDR1 DFQATT and CDR2 SNEGSKA (reference sequence). V was trimmed by 3 bases and J by 5 bases, leaving 14 bases between them. This CDR3 region has 13 residues. DNA for the CDR3: TGCAGTGCTAGTTTTGGGGGCTTGAACGAGCAGTACTTC. Protein: CSASFGGLNEQYF.

This chain connects TRBV7-9 to TRBJ2-7; D perhaps matches TRBD2 (6 bases). This CDR3 contains 15 residues. The germline CDR1 and CDR2 sequences are SEHNR and FQNEAQ (reference sequence). The V and J ends lost 0 bases and 0 bases respectively, with 9 bases between them. CDR3 loop: CASSLAGGLSYEQYF. CDR3 DNA sequence: TGTGCCAGCAGCTTAGCGGGAGGTCTCTCCTACGAGCAGTACTTC. Together with reference TRBV7-9 and TRBJ2-7, the CDR3 gives the full variable domain: DTGVSQNPRHKITKRGQNVTFRCDPISEHNRLYWYRQTLGQGPEFLTYFQNEAQLEKSRLLSDRFSAERPKGSFSTLEIQRTEQGDSAMYLCASSLAGGLSYEQYFGPGTRLTVT.

In this sample, this clonotype turned up a few times. The rearrangement joins TRBV7-8 to TRBJ2-7; D gene uncertain. Deletions cut 0 bases from V and 1 base from J, with 7 bases between. CDR3 length: 14 amino acids. Germline values: CDR1 SGHVS, CDR2 FQNEAQ. CDR3 bases: TGTGCCAGCAGCTTAGCCGCCAAATCCTACGAGCAGTACTTC. It encodes CASSLAAKSYEQYF.

This clonotype was seen a few times. V is TRBV6-2 or TRBV6-3 and J is TRBJ2-7; TRBD2 agrees at 10 bases. The CDR3 runs to 16 residues. The V gene's germline CDR1 is MNHEY and CDR2 SVGEGT. Trimming removed 6 bases from V and 0 bases from J; junction bases left unmatched: 8. CDR3 in DNA: TGTGCCAGCAGCCCGATAGCGGGAGGCCACTCCTACGAGCAGTACTTC. This codes for CASSPIAGGHSYEQYF.